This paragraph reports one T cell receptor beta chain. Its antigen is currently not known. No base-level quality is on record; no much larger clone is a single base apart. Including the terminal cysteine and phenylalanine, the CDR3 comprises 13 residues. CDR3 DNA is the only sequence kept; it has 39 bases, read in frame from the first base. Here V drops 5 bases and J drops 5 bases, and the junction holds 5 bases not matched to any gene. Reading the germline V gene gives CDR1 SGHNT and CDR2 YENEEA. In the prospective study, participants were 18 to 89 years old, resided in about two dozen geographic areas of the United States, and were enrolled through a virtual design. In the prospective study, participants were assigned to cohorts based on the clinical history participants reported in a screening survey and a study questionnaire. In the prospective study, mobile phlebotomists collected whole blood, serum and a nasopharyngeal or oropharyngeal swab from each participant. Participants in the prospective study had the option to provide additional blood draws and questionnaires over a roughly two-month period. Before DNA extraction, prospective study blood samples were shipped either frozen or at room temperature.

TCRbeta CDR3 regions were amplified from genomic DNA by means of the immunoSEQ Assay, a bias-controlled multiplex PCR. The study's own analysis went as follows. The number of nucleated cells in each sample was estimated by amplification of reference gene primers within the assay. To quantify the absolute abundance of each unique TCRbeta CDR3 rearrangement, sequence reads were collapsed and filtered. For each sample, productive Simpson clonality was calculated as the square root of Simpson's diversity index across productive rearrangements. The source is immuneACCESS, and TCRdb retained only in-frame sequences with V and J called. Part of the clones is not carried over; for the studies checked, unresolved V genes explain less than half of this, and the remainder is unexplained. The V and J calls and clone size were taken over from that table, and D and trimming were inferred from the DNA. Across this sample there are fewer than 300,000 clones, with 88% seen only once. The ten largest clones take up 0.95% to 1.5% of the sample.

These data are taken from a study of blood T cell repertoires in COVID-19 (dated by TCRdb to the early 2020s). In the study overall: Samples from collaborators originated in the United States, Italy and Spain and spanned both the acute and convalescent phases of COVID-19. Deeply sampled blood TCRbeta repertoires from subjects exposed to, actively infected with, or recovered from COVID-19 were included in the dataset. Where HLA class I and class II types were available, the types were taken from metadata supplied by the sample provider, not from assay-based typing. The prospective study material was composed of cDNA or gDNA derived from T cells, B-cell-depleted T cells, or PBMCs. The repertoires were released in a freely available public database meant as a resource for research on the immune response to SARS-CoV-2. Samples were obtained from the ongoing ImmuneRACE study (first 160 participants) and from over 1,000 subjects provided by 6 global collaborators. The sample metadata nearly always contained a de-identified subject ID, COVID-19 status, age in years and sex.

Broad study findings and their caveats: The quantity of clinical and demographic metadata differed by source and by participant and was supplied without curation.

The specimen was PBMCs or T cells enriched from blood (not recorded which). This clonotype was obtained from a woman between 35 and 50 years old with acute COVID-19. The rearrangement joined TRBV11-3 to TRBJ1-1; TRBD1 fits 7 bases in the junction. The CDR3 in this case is CASSDRDETEAFF. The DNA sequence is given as TGTGCCAGCAGCGACAGGGACGAAACTGAAGCTTTCTTT.